The present T cell receptor (beta chain) was sequenced within a study of brain T cells in children with intractable seizures. The study's findings and limits: Viral specificity was inferred only from CDR3 similarity; HCMV serostatus was unknown.

Before surgery, patients took at least one anti-epileptic drug. The V gene lost 3 bases and the J gene lost 6 bases, with 6 bases spanning the gap. The CDR3 has 11 residues. Germline CDR1 DFQATT, CDR2 SNEGSKA (reference sequence). In the case of this clone: The target antigen is unknown.

Assay: immunoSEQ multiplex PCR; the TCRdb copy retains only in-frame clones and omits some. This table has some 41,000 clones, around nine tenths appearing once. The TCR comes from a girl aged 2-10 years with tuberous sclerosis and intractable seizures. This chain joins TRBV20-1 and TRBJ2-1, with D unresolved. Sequencing was performed on peripheral blood, taken at surgery. This chain's CDR3 is CSASVGNEQFF. The CDR3 DNA sequence: TGCAGTGCTAGTGTGGGCAATGAGCAGTTCTTC.